These 21 T cell receptor beta chains were all obtained from the same sample, sequenced in a study of technical replicates of blood from a handful of donors. Profiled with immunoSEQ multiplex PCR; TCRdb holds only in-frame clones, not every one. This sample has about 75,000 clones, with approximately 97% found just once. Input material: T cells isolated from PBMCs. The receptors here all came from a human donor in good health.

The chain is built from TRBV14 and TRBJ2-4; unclear D gene. The CDR3 runs 15 residues. The germline V gene encodes CDR1 SGHDN and CDR2 FVKESK. Trimming took off 0 bases at V and 3 bases at J, with 9 bases between the two ends. In DNA form, the CDR3 reads TGTGCCAGCAGCCAAGACAGGTCCGGCAAAAACATTCAGTACTTC. Translation: CASSQDRSGKNIQYF.

V and J are TRBV29-1 and TRBJ2-5; TRBD2 agrees at 12 bases. The germline CDR1 and CDR2 sequences are SQVTM and ANQGSEA. The CDR3 extends over 16 amino acids. Trimming at V came to 4 bases and at J to 2 bases, leaving 8 bases not matched to a gene. CDR3 residues: CSVGLAGVGVQETQYF. DNA of the CDR3: TGCAGCGTTGGACTAGCGGGAGTAGGGGTACAAGAGACCCAGTACTTC.

The chain is built from TRBV27 and TRBJ1-2, with TRBD1 matching over 7 bases. The CDR3 is 15 amino acids. V trimming: 8 bases; J trimming: 2 bases; junction bases outside the gene matches: 11. Germline assignment: CDR1 MNHEY and CDR2 SMNVEV (reference sequence). The CDR3 DNA reads as TGTGCCAGCGGGGGACAGTTAACCCTAAACTATGGCTACACCTTC. Translating it yields CASGGQLTLNYGYTF.

Concerning this clone: A junction boundary mismatches the germline segment, possibly from a read error. CDR3 nucleotide sequence: TGCGCCAGCACTAGCGGGAACAACGAGCAGTTCTTC. It codes for CASTSGNNEQFF. The chain uses TRBV4-1 and TRBJ2-1, with 9 bases aligning to TRBD2. This CDR3 spans 12 amino acids. From germline, CDR1 is MGHRA and CDR2 YSYEKL.

The genes are TRBV19 and TRBJ2-1; D is ambiguous. This CDR3 is built from 12 residues. V was trimmed by 4 bases and J by 7 bases, leaving 8 bases between them. Germline CDR1 is LNHDA and CDR2 is SQIVND (reference sequence). DNA of the CDR3: TGTGCCAGTAGTAGGTTCGGGAATGAGCAGTTCTTC. It encodes CASSRFGNEQFF. Drawing the rest from reference TRBV19 and TRBJ2-1, the complete variable domain is DGGITQSPKYLFRKEGQNVTLSCEQNLNHDAMYWYRQDPGQGLRLIYYSQIVNDFQKGDIAEGYSVSREKKESFPLTVTSAQKNPTAFYLCASSRFGNEQFFGPGTRLTVL.

The chain uses TRBV6-5 and TRBJ2-2; 8 bases line up with TRBD1. J was trimmed by 5 bases and V by 5 bases; bases with no gene match: 7. Germline loops: CDR1 MNHEY, CDR2 SVGAGI. The CDR3 runs 15 residues. The CDR3, as DNA: TGTGCCAGCAGTCGAGGACAGGGAAGTACCGGGGAGCTGTTTTTT. Translation: CASSRGQGSTGELFF.

The chain links TRBV5-1 to TRBJ2-3, with TRBD2 matching over 9 bases. CDR1 is SGHRS, CDR2 YFSETQ, per germline. V was clipped by 2 bases and J by 2 bases; unmatched bases: 6. CDR3 length: 16 amino acids. The DNA of the CDR3 is TGCGCCAGCAGCTTAAGACTAGCGGAATTCACAGATACGCAGTATTTT. Translating it yields CASSLRLAEFTDTQYF.

V is TRBV4-1 and J is TRBJ2-5; no reliable D call. CDR1 MGHRA and CDR2 YSYEKL come from the germline V gene. CDR3 length: 13 residues. V lost 0 bases, J lost 5 bases, and 7 bases lay in between. The CDR3 region is CASSQDPGETQYF. CDR3 nucleotide sequence: TGCGCCAGCAGCCAAGATCCCGGGGAGACCCAGTACTTC.

The chain links TRBV4-3 to TRBJ2-7; TRBD1 might be the D (5 bases). Between the trimmed V and J ends, which lost 0 bases and 3 bases, there was a span of 9 bases. Germline-derived CDR1 and CDR2 are LGHNA and YSLEER. CDR3 length: 14 amino acids. CDR3 coding DNA: TGCGCCAGCAGCCAAGATCCAGGGCGCTACGAGCAGTACTTC. It codes for CASSQDPGRYEQYF.

This rearrangement joins TRBV9 to TRBJ2-5; possibly TRBD2 for D (6 bases). CDR1 and CDR2 from the germline V gene are SGDLS and YYNGEE. The V gene lost 3 bases and the J gene lost 5 bases, with 20 bases spanning the gap. The CDR3 length is 16 residues. The CDR3, as DNA: TGTGCCAGCAGCGGGGAGGCCCCTGGAGGTGGGGAGACCCAGTACTTC. It specifies CASSGEAPGGGETQYF.

This chain connects TRBV7-6 to TRBJ1-1; unclear D gene. V was clipped by 5 bases and J by 4 bases, with 20 bases between them. The CDR3 length is 16 residues. Germline V gives CDR1 SGHVS, CDR2 FNYEAQ. CDR3 in DNA: TGTGCCAGCAGCCCGCAGGAAGGCGAATTGGGCACTGAAGCTTTCTTT. Protein: CASSPQEGELGTEAFF.

The rearrangement uses TRBV25-1 and TRBJ2-7; D is ambiguous. Trimming removed 5 bases at V and 3 bases at J, with 11 bases between. Germline V CDR1 and CDR2: MGHDK, SYGVNS. This CDR3 spans 13 amino acids. Here the CDR3 reads CASSFEISYEQYF. The CDR3 DNA is TGTGCCAGCAGTTTCGAAATCAGCTACGAGCAGTACTTC.

The rearrangement joins TRBV14 to TRBJ1-2; D is unresolved. Trimming removed 0 bases from V and 4 bases from J, with 9 bases in between. Per the germline V gene, CDR1 is SGHDN and CDR2 is FVKESK. The CDR3 contains 14 residues. Here the CDR3 reads CASSQDYRAYGYTF. The CDR3, as DNA: TGTGCCAGCAGCCAAGATTACAGAGCCTATGGCTACACCTTC.

The chain carries TRBV30 and TRBJ2-5; 8 bases match TRBD2. This CDR3 spans 15 amino acids. With V trimmed by 2 bases and J by 5 bases, 10 bases remained unmatched. The V gene's germline CDR1 is GTSNPN and CDR2 SVGIG (reference sequence). DNA for the CDR3: TGTGCCTGGAGTTCACTAGCGGCCTACTCGGAGACCCAGTACTTC. Translation gives CAWSSLAAYSETQYF.

The rearrangement links TRBV2 to TRBJ1-1; a weak D match, TRBD1 (6 bases). This CDR3 comprises 12 residues. The germline gives CDR1 SNHLY, CDR2 FYNNEI. V was pared by 6 bases and J by 4 bases, with 9 bases between. Written as DNA, the CDR3 is TGTGCCAGCAGACAGGGTAGCACTGAAGCTTTCTTT. This gives the protein CASRQGSTEAFF.

The chain couples TRBV11-2 to TRBJ2-6, with D possibly matching TRBD2 (5 bases). Between the trimmed V and J ends, which lost 1 base and 3 bases, there was a span of 7 bases. The CDR3 covers 15 residues. CDR1 is SGHAT, CDR2 FQNNGV, per germline. The CDR3 bases are TGTGCCAGCAGCTTAGGGGAGAGTGGGGCCAACGTCCTGACTTTC. Protein sequence: CASSLGESGANVLTF.

CDR3 sequence: CASSLGTTSYEQYF. Written as DNA, the CDR3 is TGCGCCAGCAGCTTGGGGACTACCTCCTACGAGCAGTACTTC. V and J are TRBV5-1 and TRBJ2-7; D might be TRBD2 (6 bases). The germline V gene encodes CDR1 SGHRS and CDR2 YFSETQ. Trimming took off 0 bases at V and 0 bases at J, with 7 bases between the two ends. The CDR3 is made up of 14 amino acids.

The chain links TRBV28 to TRBJ1-1; D unclear. This CDR3 contains 11 residues. Germline CDR1 and CDR2: MDHEN and SYDVKM. Deletions cut 7 bases from V and 2 bases from J, with 5 bases between. The DNA of the CDR3 is TGTGCCAGCAAGACTAACACTGAAGCTTTCTTT. This translates into CASKTNTEAFF.

This chain links TRBV4-1 with TRBJ2-4, with D uncertain. V was pared by 1 base and J by 0 bases, with 10 bases between. CDR3 length: 16 residues. Per the germline V gene, CDR1 is MGHRA and CDR2 is YSYEKL. DNA for the CDR3: TGCGCCAGCAGCCAAGTTCTCGGTTTAGCCAAAAACATTCAGTACTTC. Protein: CASSQVLGLAKNIQYF.

This chain connects TRBV28 to TRBJ1-1, with 7 bases that match TRBD1. Germline assignment: CDR1 MDHEN and CDR2 SYDVKM. The CDR3 contains 14 residues. Trimming cost V 7 bases and J 6 bases; bases outside gene matches: 11. CDR3 bases: TGTGCCAGCATCAAACAGGGGCAGGGATCTGAAGCTTTCTTT. It translates to CASIKQGQGSEAFF.

This clone was detected once. The chain links TRBV5-8 to TRBJ2-4; no definite D call. Germline CDR1 is SGHTS and CDR2 is YDEGEE. Trimming took 2 bases from V and 3 from J, leaving 18 bases between them. CDR3 length: 17 amino acids. The CDR3 protein is CASSFSSVQHYKNIQYF. CDR3 DNA sequence: TGTGCCAGCAGCTTTAGTAGTGTCCAGCACTACAAAAACATTCAGTACTTC.